This T cell receptor (beta chain) is drawn from a study of T cells in pancreatic ductal adenocarcinoma. Germline-derived CDR1 and CDR2 are SQVTM and ANQGSEA. V trimming: 1 base; J trimming: 8 bases; junction bases outside the gene matches: 8. This CDR3 comprises 14 residues. TCRdb keeps only in-frame clones here, not all; method: immunoSEQ multiplex PCR. Of fewer than 20,000 clones listed, around nine tenths are singletons. Surgery without prior neoadjuvant therapy was the treatment of the selected pancreatic ductal adenocarcinoma patients. This clone was seen a single time. The sequence was obtained from a human donor with pancreatic ductal adenocarcinoma. This rearrangement joins TRBV29-1 to TRBJ2-4, with 7 bases that match TRBD1. The specimen was PBMCs. CDR3: CSVEVGRGMDIQYF. DNA of the CDR3: TGCAGCGTTGAAGTGGGCAGGGGGATGGACATTCAGTACTTC.